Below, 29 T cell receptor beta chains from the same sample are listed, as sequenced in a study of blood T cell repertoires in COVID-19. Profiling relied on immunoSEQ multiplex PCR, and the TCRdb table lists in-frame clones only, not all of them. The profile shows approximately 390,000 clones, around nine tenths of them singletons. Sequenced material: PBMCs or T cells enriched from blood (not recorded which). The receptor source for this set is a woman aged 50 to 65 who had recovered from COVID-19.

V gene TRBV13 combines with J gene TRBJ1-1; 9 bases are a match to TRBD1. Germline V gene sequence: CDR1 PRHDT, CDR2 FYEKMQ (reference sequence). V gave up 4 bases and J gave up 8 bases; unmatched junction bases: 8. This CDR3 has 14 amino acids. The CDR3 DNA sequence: TGTGCCAGCAGCTGGGGACAGGGACATTTAGAAGCTTTCTTT. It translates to CASSWGQGHLEAFF.

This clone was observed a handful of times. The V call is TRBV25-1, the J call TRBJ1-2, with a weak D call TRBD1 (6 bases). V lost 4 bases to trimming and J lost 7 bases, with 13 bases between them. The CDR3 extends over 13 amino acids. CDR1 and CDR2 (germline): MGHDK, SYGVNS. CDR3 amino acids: CASSGGGAVGYTF. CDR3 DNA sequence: TGTGCCAGCAGTGGGGGGGGCGCGGTTGGCTACACCTTC.

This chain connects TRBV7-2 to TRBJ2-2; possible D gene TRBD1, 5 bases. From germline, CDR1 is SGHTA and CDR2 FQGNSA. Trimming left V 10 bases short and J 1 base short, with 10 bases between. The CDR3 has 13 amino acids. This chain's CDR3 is CATGRENTGELFF. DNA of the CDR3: TGTGCCACCGGCAGGGAGAACACCGGGGAGCTGTTTTTT.

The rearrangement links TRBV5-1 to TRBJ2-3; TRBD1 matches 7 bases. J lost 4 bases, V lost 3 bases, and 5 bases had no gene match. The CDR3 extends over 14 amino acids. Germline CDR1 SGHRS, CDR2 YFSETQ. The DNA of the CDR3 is TGCGCCAGCAGCTGGGATACAGGGGCAGATACGCAGTATTTT. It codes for CASSWDTGADTQYF. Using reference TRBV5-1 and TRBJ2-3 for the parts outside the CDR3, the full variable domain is KAGVTQTPRYLIKTRGQQVTLSCSPISGHRSVSWYQQTPGQGLQFLFEYFSETQRNKGNFPGRFSGRQFSNSRSEMNVSTLELGDSALYLCASSWDTGADTQYFGPGTRLTVL.

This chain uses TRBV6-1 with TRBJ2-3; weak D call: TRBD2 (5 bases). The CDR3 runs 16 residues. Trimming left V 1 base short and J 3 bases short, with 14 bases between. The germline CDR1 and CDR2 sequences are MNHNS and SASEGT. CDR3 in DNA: TGTGCCAGCAGTGAAGTGCAGCGGACGGGAACAGATACGCAGTATTTT. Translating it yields CASSEVQRTGTDTQYF.

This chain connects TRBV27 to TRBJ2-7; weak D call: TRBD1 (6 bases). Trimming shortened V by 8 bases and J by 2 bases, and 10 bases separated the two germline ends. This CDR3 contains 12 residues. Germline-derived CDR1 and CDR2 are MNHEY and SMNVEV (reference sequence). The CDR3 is CASAGVTYEQYF. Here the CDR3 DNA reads TGTGCCAGCGCAGGGGTTACCTACGAGCAGTACTTC.

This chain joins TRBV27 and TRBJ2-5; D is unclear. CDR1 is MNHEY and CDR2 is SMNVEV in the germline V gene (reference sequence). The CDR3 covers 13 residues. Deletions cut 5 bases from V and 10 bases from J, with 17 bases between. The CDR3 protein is CASSPPYAPGQYF. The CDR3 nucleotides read TGTGCCAGCAGTCCGCCCTACGCCCCCGGCCAGTACTTC.

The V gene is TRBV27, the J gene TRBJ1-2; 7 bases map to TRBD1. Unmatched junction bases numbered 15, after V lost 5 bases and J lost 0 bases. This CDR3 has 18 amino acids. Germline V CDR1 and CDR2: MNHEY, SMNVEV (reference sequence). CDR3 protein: CASSLSMDRSRSNYGYTF. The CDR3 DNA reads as TGTGCCAGCAGTCTCTCCATGGACAGGAGCCGATCTAACTATGGCTACACCTTC.

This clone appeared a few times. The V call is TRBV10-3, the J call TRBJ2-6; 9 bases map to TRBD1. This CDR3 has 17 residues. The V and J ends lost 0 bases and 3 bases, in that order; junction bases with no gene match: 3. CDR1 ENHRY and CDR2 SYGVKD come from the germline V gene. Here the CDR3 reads CAISESGQGFGANVLTF. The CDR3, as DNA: TGTGCCATCAGTGAGTCGGGACAGGGTTTTGGGGCCAACGTCCTGACTTTC.

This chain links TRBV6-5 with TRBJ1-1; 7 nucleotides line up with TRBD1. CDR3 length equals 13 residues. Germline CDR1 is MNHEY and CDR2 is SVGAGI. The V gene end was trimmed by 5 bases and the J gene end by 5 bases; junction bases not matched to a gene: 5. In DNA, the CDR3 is TGTGCCAGCAGTACGGACAGGAGGACTGAAGCTTTCTTT. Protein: CASSTDRRTEAFF.

Written as DNA, the CDR3 is TGCGCCAGCAGCCAAGTCGTCGGAGGGATCCGGGAAAAACTGTTTTTT. It translates to CASSQVVGGIREKLFF. This chain joins TRBV4-1 and TRBJ1-4; D not resolved. Germline V gene lookup returns CDR1 MGHRA and CDR2 YSYEKL. Deletions cut 1 base from V and 8 bases from J, with 17 bases between. This CDR3 contains 16 residues.

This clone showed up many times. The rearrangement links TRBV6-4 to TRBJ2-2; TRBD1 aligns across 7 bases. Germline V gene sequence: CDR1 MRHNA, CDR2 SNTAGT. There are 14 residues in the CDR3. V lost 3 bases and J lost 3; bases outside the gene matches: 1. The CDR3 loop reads CASSEGGDTGELFF. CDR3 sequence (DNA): TGTGCCAGCAGTGAAGGGGGCGACACCGGGGAGCTGTTTTTT.

In DNA form, the CDR3 reads TGTGCCAGCAGCCCACGGGGAGATAACTATGGCTACACCTTC. This gives the protein CASSPRGDNYGYTF. The genes are TRBV7-2 and TRBJ1-2; D is ambiguous. The CDR3 covers 14 residues. Germline V gene lookup returns CDR1 SGHTA and CDR2 FQGNSA. V was trimmed by 5 bases and J by 1 base, leaving 11 bases between them.

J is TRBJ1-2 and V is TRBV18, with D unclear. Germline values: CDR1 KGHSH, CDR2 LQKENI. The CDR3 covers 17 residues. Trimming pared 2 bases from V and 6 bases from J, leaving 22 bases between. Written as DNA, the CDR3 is TGTGCCAGCTCACCATCCTTCCGGGATCATCGCAAAAATGGCTACACCTTC. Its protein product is CASSPSFRDHRKNGYTF.

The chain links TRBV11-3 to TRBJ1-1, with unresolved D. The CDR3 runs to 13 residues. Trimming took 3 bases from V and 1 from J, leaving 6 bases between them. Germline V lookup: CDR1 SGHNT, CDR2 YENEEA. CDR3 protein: CASSFGSNTEAFF. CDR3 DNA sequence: TGTGCCAGCAGCTTTGGCTCGAACACTGAAGCTTTCTTT.

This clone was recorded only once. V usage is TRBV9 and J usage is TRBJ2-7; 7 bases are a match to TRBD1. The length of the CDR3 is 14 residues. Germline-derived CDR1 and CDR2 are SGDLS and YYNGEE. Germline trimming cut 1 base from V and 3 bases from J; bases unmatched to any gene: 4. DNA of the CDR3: TGTGCCAGCAGCGTAACAGGGGAAAGCTACGAGCAGTACTTC. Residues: CASSVTGESYEQYF.

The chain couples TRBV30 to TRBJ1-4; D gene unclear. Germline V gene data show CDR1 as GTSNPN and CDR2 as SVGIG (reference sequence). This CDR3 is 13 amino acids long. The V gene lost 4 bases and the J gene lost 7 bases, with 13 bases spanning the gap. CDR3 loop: CAWKRQASEKLFF. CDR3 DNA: TGTGCCTGGAAACGCCAGGCGAGTGAAAAACTGTTTTTT.

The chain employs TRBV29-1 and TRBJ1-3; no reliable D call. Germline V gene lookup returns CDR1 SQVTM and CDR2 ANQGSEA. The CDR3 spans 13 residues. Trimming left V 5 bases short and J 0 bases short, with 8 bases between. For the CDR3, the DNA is TGCAGCGTTACGAGCCGCTCTGGAAACACCATATATTTT. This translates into CSVTSRSGNTIYF.

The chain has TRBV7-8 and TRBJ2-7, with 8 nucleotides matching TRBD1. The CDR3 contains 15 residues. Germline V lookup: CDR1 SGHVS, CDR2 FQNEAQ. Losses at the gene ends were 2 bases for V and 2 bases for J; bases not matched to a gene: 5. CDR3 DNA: TGTGCCAGCAGCTTATTAGGACAGGGAACCTACGAGCAGTACTTC. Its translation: CASSLLGQGTYEQYF.

The CDR3 nucleotides are TGTGCCAGTAGTATAGGCCAGGGGATCCTCTCCGAGCAGTACTTC. It codes for CASSIGQGILSEQYF. The chain combines TRBV19 with TRBJ2-7; TRBD1 is a possible D gene (6 bases). Germline V gene data show CDR1 as LNHDA and CDR2 as SQIVND (reference sequence). V lost 1 base and J 6 bases, leaving 16 bases between the germline ends. The CDR3 contains 15 residues.

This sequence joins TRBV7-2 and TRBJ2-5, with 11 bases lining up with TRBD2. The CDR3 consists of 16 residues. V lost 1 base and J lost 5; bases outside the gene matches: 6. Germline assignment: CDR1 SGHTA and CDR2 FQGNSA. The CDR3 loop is CASSLVASGGPETQYF. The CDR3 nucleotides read TGTGCCAGCAGCTTAGTGGCTAGCGGGGGGCCGGAGACCCAGTACTTC. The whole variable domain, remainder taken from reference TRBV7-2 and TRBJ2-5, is GAGVSQSPSNKVTEKGKDVELRCDPISGHTALYWYRQSLGQGLEFLIYFQGNSAPDKSGLPSDRFSAERTGGSVSTLTIQRTQQEDSAVYLCASSLVASGGPETQYFGPGTRLLVL.

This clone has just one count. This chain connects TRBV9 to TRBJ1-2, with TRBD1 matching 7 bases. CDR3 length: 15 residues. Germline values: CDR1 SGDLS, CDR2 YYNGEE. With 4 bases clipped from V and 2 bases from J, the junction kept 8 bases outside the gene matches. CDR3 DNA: TGTGCCAGCAGCCCGAGGACAGGCGCGAACTATGGCTACACCTTC. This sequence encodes CASSPRTGANYGYTF. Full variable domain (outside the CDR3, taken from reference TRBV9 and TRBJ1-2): DSGVTQTPKHLITATGQRVTLRCSPRSGDLSVYWYQQSLDQGLQFLIQYYNGEERAKGNILERFSAQQFPDLHSELNLSSLELGDSALYFCASSPRTGANYGYTFGSGTRLTVV.

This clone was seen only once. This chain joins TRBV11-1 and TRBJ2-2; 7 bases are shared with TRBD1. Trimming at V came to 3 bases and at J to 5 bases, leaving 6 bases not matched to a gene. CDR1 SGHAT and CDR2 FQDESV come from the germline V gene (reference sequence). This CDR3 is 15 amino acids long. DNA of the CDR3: TGTGCCAGCAGCTTCGGGACAGTATCTACCGGGGAGCTGTTTTTT. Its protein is CASSFGTVSTGELFF.

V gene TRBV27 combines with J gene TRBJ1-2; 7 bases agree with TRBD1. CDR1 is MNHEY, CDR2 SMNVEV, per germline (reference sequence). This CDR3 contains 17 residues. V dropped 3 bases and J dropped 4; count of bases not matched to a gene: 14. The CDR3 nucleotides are TGTGCCAGCAGTTTCCTAAGTGGACAGGACCTTGCCTATGGCTACACCTTC. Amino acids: CASSFLSGQDLAYGYTF.

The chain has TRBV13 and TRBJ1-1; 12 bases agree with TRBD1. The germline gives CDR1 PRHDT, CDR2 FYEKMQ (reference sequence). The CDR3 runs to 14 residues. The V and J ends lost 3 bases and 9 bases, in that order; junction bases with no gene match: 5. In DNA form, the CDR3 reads TGTGCCAGCAGCTTCGTGGGACAGGGGGCGAAAGCTTTCTTT. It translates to CASSFVGQGAKAFF. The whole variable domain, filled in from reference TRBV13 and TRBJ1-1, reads AAGVIQSPRHLIKEKRETATLKCYPIPRHDTVYWYQQGPGQDPQFLISFYEKMQSDKGSIPDRFSAQQFSDYHSELNMSSLELGDSALYFCASSFVGQGAKAFFGQGTRLTVV.

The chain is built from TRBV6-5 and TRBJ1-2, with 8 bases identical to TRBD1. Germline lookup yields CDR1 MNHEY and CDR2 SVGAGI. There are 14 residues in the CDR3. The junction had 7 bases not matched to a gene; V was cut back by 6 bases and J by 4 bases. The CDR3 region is CASRTQGATYGYTF. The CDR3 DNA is TGTGCCAGCAGGACCCAGGGGGCTACCTATGGCTACACCTTC.

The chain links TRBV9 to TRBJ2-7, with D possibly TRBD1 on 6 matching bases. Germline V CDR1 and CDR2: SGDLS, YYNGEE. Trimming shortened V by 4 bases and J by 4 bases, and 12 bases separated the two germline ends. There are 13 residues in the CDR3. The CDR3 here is CASSPTGSYEQYF. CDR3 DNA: TGTGCCAGCAGCCCTACAGGGTCTTACGAGCAGTACTTC.

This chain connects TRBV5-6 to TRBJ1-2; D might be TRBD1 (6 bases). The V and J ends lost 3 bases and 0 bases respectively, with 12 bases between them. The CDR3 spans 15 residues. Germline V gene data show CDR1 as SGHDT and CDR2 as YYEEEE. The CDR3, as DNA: TGTGCCAGCAGCTCGGTCAGGGGCCCTAACTATGGCTACACCTTC. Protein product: CASSSVRGPNYGYTF.

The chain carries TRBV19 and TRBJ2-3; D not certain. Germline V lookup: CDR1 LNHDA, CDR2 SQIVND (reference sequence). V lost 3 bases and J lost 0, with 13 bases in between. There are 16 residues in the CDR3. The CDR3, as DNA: TGTGCCAGTAGTATCTCGACACCCCCTAGCACAGATACGCAGTATTTT. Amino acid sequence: CASSISTPPSTDTQYF. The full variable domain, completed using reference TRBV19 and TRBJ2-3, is DGGITQSPKYLFRKEGQNVTLSCEQNLNHDAMYWYRQDPGQGLRLIYYSQIVNDFQKGDIAEGYSVSREKKESFPLTVTSAQKNPTAFYLCASSISTPPSTDTQYFGPGTRLTVL.